This T cell receptor beta chain was recorded in a study of blood T cell repertoires in COVID-19. For the study at large: Acute and convalescent COVID-19 samples came from the United States, Italy and Spain. PBMCs, B-cell-depleted T cells, or T cells provided the cDNA or gDNA that made up the material.

CDR3 length equals 18 residues. CDR1 is GTSNPN, CDR2 SVGIG, per germline (reference sequence). Trimming cost V 0 bases and J 3 bases, with 24 bases left between them. Profiling relied on immunoSEQ multiplex PCR, and the TCRdb table lists in-frame clones only, not all of them. The table has tens of thousands of clones, 89% seen once. Specimen: peripheral blood. V is TRBV30 and J is TRBJ2-7; TRBD2 is a possible D gene (5 bases). This clonotype was sampled from a woman aged 50 to 60 with active COVID-19. The CDR3 DNA sequence: TGTGCCTGGAGTGTGCCTTGGGCAGAGGGTCCTAGGATCTACGAGCAGTACTTC. It is translated as CAWSVPWAEGPRIYEQYF.